This T cell receptor beta chain was identified in a study of T cells in Graves' hyperthyroidism and ophthalmopathy. Amplified TCR beta CDR3 regions derived from RNA transcripts. The HTBI primer set drove a first-round RT-PCR of the TCR CDR3. TCRdb reprocessed the multiplex PCR reads via MiXCR and lists one record per CDR3 protein. The sample carries 530,000 or so distinct CDR3 sequences, about 15% recorded once. This clonotype showed up many times. Germline-derived CDR1 and CDR2 are GTSNPN and SVGIG (reference sequence). The CDR3 extends over 14 amino acids. V was clipped by 4 bases and J by 7 bases; unmatched bases: 8.

The rearrangement links TRBV30 to TRBJ2-1, with 9 positions matching TRBD2. The TCR comes from a woman aged 18-35 years with Graves' ophthalmopathy. The sample taken for sequencing was blood. Here the CDR3 reads CAWINSGSANEQFF. The CDR3 DNA reads as TGTGCCTGGATAAATAGCGGGAGCGCGAATGAGCAGTTCTTC.